Listed below are T cell receptor beta chains from one sample, sequenced in a study of beta chain features in type 1 diabetes. TCRdb's copy holds only in-frame clones and misses some; the assay was immunoSEQ multiplex PCR. The sample yields approximately 240,000 clones, around 15% seen once. The sample comprised naive CD4+ T cells from blood. These receptors all come from a man younger than 40 with type 1 diabetes. Each CDR3 is given with its conserved first and last residue. Expanded clones get a size class; other rows say once, few or many, or leave the size out.

size: few
V: TRBV10-3
J: TRBJ2-1
CDR3: CAISESPSGREFF

size: .
V: TRBV29-1
J: TRBJ2-3
CDR3: CSVGALGKGDTQYF

size: .
V: TRBV29-1
J: TRBJ2-7
CDR3: CSVGFRYSYEQYF

size: .
V: TRBV29-1
J: TRBJ1-2
CDR3: CSVGTGVVGYTF

size: few
V: TRBV29-1
J: TRBJ2-5
CDR3: CSAGIVQRETQYF

size: few
V: TRBV9
J: TRBJ2-3
CDR3: CASSVKQGIADTQYF

size: few
V: TRBV27
J: TRBJ2-7
CDR3: CASGDRASYEQYF

size: .
V: TRBV7-9
J: TRBJ2-3
CDR3: CASSPGQVLSTDTQYF

size: few
V: TRBV28
J: TRBJ1-1
CDR3: CASIGNTEAFF

size: .
V: TRBV15
J: TRBJ1-1
CDR3: CATSRVLGVASEAFF

size: few
V: TRBV9
J: TRBJ2-3
CDR3: CASRGGWDTDTQYF

size: few
V: TRBV15
J: TRBJ2-3
CDR3: CATSGGPDTQYF